These T cell receptor beta chains were read from a single sample in a study of T cells in Graves' hyperthyroidism and ophthalmopathy. TCRdb reanalysed the multiplex PCR reads using MiXCR and keeps one entry per CDR3 protein. The sample includes 350,000 to 450,000 distinct CDR3 sequences, about 14% of them seen just once. The sample was blood. The source is a man aged 45-65 years with Graves' ophthalmopathy. Each CDR3 is given with its conserved first and last residue. D genes are given only for firm matches. Clone size appears in some rows only: once, few, many, or a class for an expanded clone.

j_call clone_size d_call v_call cdr3_aa cdr3_nt
TRBJ2-7 few - TRBV5-1 CASSLTDRALYEQYF TGCGCCAGCAGCTTGACAGACCGGGCCTTGTACGAGCAGTACTTC
TRBJ1-5 - - TRBV20-1 CSARRGTRGNQPQHF TGCAGTGCTAGACGTGGGACACGCGGCAATCAGCCCCAGCATTTT
TRBJ2-3 - TRBD2 TRBV2 CASSQGLAGRDTQYF TGTGCCAGCAGCCAGGGACTAGCGGGCAGAGATACGCAGTATTTT
TRBJ2-3 many TRBD2 TRBV5-1 CASSEIRGLVGGRLDTQYF TGCGCCAGCAGCGAGATTCGAGGACTAGTGGGAGGGCGACTAGATACGCAGTATTTT
TRBJ1-6 many - TRBV7-9 CASSLDAAAPLHF TGTGCCAGCAGCTTAGACGCGGCGGCCCCCCTCCACTTT
TRBJ2-1 many TRBD2 TRBV27 CASSFISSGRANEQFF TGTGCCAGCAGCTTTATATCTAGCGGGAGGGCCAATGAGCAGTTCTTC
TRBJ2-7 many - TRBV24-1 CAIPVGASGPSSYEQYF TGTGCCATTCCGGTGGGGGCTAGCGGTCCGAGCTCCTACGAGCAGTACTTC
TRBJ2-1 many - TRBV11-3 CASSLIGANEQFF TGTGCCAGCAGCTTAATTGGGGCCAATGAGCAGTTCTTC
TRBJ1-2 many TRBD1 TRBV3-1 CASNRGLVGYTF TGTGCCAGCAACAGGGGGCTGGTTGGCTACACCTTC
TRBJ2-7 many - TRBV5-1 CASSLDNGYEQYF TGCGCCAGCAGCTTAGATAACGGCTACGAGCAGTACTTC
TRBJ1-2 many - TRBV12-3/TRBV12-4 CASSLADRYYGYTF TGTGCCAGCAGTTTAGCGGACAGATACTATGGCTACACCTTC
TRBJ1-5 - TRBD1 TRBV28 CASTGGREPQHF TGTGCCAGCACAGGGGGCAGGGAGCCCCAGCATTTT
TRBJ2-5 many - TRBV11-2 CASSLAQTSSETQYF TGTGCCAGCAGCTTAGCCCAGACTAGTTCTGAGACCCAGTACTTC
TRBJ2-1 many - TRBV12-3/TRBV12-4 CASSSWTGRGYNEQFF TGTGCCAGCAGTTCATGGACAGGGAGGGGATACAATGAGCAGTTCTTC
TRBJ2-2 few TRBD1 TRBV7-6 CASSLGPGGTGELFF TGTGCCAGCAGCTTAGGTCCAGGGGGTACCGGGGAGCTGTTTTTT
TRBJ1-5 many - TRBV2 CARGTGGGNQPQHF TGTGCCAGAGGGACTGGGGGAGGCAATCAGCCCCAGCATTTT
TRBJ1-2 many - TRBV5-1 CASSFEGSRSAGYTF TGCGCCAGCAGCTTTGAGGGGTCTCGATCGGCTGGCTACACCTTC
TRBJ2-1 many - TRBV20-1 CSARTLVTHEQFF TGCAGTGCTAGGACGCTAGTTACCCATGAGCAGTTCTTC
TRBJ1-2 few - TRBV12-5 CASGLTTASYGYTF TGTGCTAGTGGTTTGACTACAGCTAGCTATGGCTACACCTTC